This T cell receptor beta chain was profiled in a study of T cells in Graves' hyperthyroidism and ophthalmopathy. Germline V gene data show CDR1 as MNHEY and CDR2 as SMNVEV (reference sequence). Trimming pared 4 bases from V and 2 bases from J, leaving 5 bases between. This CDR3 contains 12 residues. The TCR beta CDR3 regions underwent amplification using RNA transcripts as the source. With the HTBI primer set, the TCR CDR3 went through a first round of RT-PCR. MiXCR was run by TCRdb on the multiplex PCR reads, yielding one entry per CDR3 protein. The sample contains almost 600,000 distinct CDR3 sequences, approximately 15% of which appear only once. This clonotype was seen ten or more times. Its cognate antigen is unknown. Study-level results: Ophthalmopathy cases were set apart from stable hyperthyroidism by a 13 V-J model.

This TCR was sampled from a woman in her twenties or thirties with Graves' hyperthyroidism that later progressed to Graves' ophthalmopathy. The genes are TRBV27 and TRBJ2-5; D gene ambiguous. Sequencing was performed on blood. The CDR3 region is CASSSRQETQYF. In DNA form, the CDR3 reads TGTGCCAGCAGTTCTCGACAAGAGACCCAGTACTTC.